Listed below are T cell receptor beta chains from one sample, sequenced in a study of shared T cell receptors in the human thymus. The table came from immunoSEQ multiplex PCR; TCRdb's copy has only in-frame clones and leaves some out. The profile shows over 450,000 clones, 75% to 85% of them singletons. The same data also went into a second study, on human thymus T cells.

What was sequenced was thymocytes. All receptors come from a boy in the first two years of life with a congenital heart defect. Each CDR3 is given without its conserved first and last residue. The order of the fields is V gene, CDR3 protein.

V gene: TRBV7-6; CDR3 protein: ASSLVPSGSSYNEQF
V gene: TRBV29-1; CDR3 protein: SVELSYSHSSGNTIY
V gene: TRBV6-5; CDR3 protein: ATLRLGSSYEQY
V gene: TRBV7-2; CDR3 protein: ASSLVRDEQF
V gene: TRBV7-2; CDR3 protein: ASSLHRDSYGYT
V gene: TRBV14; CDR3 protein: ASSDRDRPYEQY
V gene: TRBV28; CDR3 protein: ASSHGQGLHSTNEKLF
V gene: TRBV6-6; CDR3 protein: ASSYWPLDNEQF
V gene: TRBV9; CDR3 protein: ASSVGSGRGENEQF
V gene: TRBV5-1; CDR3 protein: ASSLVAGITGELF
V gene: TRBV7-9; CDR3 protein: ASSLAGTPGNTIY
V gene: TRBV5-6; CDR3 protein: ASSTRTGANLETQY
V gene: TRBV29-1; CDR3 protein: SVRTGSYEQY
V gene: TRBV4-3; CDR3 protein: ASSQPGGREVTGELF
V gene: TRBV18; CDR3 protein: ASSRGTGLVLNTGELF
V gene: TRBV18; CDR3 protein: ASSSSRLSRTWTDTQY
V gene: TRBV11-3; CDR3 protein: ASSLSRGGEKLF
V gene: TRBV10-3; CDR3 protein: AISESGTSGTYEQY
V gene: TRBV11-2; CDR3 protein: ASSLEDRGVEAF
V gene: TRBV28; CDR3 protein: ASSLENLVLAGGAKNIQY
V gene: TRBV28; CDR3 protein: ASKTGANTGELF
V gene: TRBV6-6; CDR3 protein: ASSSTSGAYNEQF